This T cell receptor (beta chain) is from a study of siplizumab effects on memory and regulatory T cells. Study-wide results and caveats: It was not possible to assign a naive or memory phenotype to roughly 80-95% of proliferating CD4+ or CD8+ clones.

TCRdb's copy holds only in-frame clones and misses some; the assay was immunoSEQ multiplex PCR. This table has about 91,000 clones, under 95% appearing once. Germline-derived CDR1 and CDR2 are SGDLS and YYNGEE. The CDR3 is 16 amino acids. With 3 bases clipped from V and 4 bases from J, the junction kept 10 bases outside the gene matches. Regarding this clone: The antigen remains unidentified.

This sequence was found in a human donor in good health. The sequenced material came from CD8+ T cells sorted from blood. The chain employs TRBV9 and TRBJ1-1; 9 nucleotides agree with TRBD1. The CDR3 nucleotides are TGTGCCAGCAGCGCACCAGGGACAGGGTTATCCACTGAAGCTTTCTTT. This sequence encodes CASSAPGTGLSTEAFF.